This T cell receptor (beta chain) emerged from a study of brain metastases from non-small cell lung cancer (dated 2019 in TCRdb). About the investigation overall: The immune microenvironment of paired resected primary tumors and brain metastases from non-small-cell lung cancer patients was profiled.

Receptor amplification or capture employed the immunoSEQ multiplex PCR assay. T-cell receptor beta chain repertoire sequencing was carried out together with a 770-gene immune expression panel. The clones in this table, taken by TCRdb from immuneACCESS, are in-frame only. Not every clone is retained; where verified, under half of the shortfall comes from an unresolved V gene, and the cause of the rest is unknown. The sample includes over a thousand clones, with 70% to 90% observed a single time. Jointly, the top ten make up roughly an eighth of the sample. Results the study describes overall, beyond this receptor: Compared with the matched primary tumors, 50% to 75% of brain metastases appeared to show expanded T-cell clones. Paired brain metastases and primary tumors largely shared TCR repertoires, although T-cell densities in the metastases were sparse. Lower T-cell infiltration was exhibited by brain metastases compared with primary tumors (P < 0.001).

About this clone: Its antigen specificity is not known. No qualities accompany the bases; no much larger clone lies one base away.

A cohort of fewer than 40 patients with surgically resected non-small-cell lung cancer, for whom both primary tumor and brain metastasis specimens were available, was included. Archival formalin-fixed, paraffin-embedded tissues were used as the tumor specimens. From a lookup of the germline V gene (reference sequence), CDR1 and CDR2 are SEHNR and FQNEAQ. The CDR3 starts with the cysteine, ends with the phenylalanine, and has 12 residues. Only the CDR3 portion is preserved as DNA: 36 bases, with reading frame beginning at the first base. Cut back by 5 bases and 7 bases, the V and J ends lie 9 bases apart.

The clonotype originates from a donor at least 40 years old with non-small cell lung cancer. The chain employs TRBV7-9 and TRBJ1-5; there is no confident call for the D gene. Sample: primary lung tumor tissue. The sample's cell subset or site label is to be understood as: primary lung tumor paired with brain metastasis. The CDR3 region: CASSQQSQPQHF. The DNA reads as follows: TGTGCCAGCAGCCAACAAAGCCAGCCCCAGCATTTT.